A single sample is the source of the 7 T cell receptor beta chains below, sequenced in a study of blood T cell repertoires in COVID-19. Sequencing was performed with immunoSEQ multiplex PCR; in TCRdb, only in-frame clones are kept and a portion is missing. The table shows a few hundred thousand clones, with about nine tenths occurring only once. Source material: peripheral blood. These receptors were taken from a man aged 65 to 85 with acute or convalescent COVID-19.

V is TRBV5-5 and J is TRBJ1-1, with unresolved D. Germline lookup yields CDR1 SGHKS and CDR2 YYEKEE (reference sequence). Between the trimmed V and J ends, which lost 4 bases and 1 base, there was a span of 11 bases. The CDR3 is 14 amino acids. This chain's CDR3 is CASSVAVTNTEAFF. The DNA of the CDR3 is TGTGCCAGCAGCGTAGCCGTTACGAACACTGAAGCTTTCTTT. Using reference TRBV5-5 and TRBJ1-1 for the parts outside the CDR3, the full variable domain is DAGVTQSPTHLIKTRGQQVTLRCSPISGHKSVSWYQQVLGQGPQFIFQYYEKEERGRGNFPDRFSARQFPNYSSELNVNALLLGDSALYLCASSVAVTNTEAFFGQGTRLTVV.

The chain has TRBV9 and TRBJ2-2; 10 bases are a match to TRBD2. Germline V gene data show CDR1 as SGDLS and CDR2 as YYNGEE. The junction had 7 bases not matched to a gene; V was cut back by 4 bases and J by 7 bases. The CDR3 contains 15 residues. The CDR3 protein is CASSQGRTSGGELFF. The CDR3 DNA is TGTGCCAGCAGCCAGGGGAGGACTAGCGGCGGGGAGCTGTTTTTT.

This sequence joins TRBV7-3 and TRBJ2-3, with D possibly being TRBD2 (5 bases). The germline V gene encodes CDR1 SGHTA and CDR2 FQGTGA. V was clipped by 2 bases and J by 0 bases, with 9 bases between them. The CDR3 has 15 residues. The CDR3 reads CASSLSRASTDTQYF. In DNA, the CDR3 is TGTGCCAGCAGCTTATCGCGGGCTAGCACAGATACGCAGTATTTT.

The rearrangement links TRBV15 to TRBJ2-7, with D tentatively TRBD2 (5 bases). The CDR3 consists of 14 residues. Germline-derived CDR1 and CDR2 are LNHNV and YYDKDF (reference sequence). The V and J ends lost 0 bases and 4 bases respectively, with 10 bases between them. In nucleotides, the CDR3 is TGTGCCACCAGCAGAGATTCTCGGGGATACGAGCAGTACTTC. Its translation: CATSRDSRGYEQYF.

The chain recombines TRBV5-1 with TRBJ2-5; 11 bases agree with TRBD2. There are 17 residues in the CDR3. CDR1 and CDR2 from the germline V gene are SGHRS and YFSETQ. The trim removed 0 bases at V and 2 bases at J, leaving 6 bases unmatched. In nucleotides, the CDR3 is TGCGCCAGCAGCTTGGACGCTAGCGGGAGGTGGCAAGAGACCCAGTACTTC. Encoded protein: CASSLDASGRWQETQYF. Drawing the rest from reference TRBV5-1 and TRBJ2-5, the complete variable domain is KAGVTQTPRYLIKTRGQQVTLSCSPISGHRSVSWYQQTPGQGLQFLFEYFSETQRNKGNFPGRFSGRQFSNSRSEMNVSTLELGDSALYLCASSLDASGRWQETQYFGPGTRLLVL.

The chain links TRBV7-9 to TRBJ2-6; 9 bases fit TRBD1. The V and J ends lost 5 bases and 1 base, in that order; junction bases with no gene match: 3. Per germline, CDR1 SEHNR and CDR2 FQNEAQ (reference sequence). The CDR3 covers 16 residues. This CDR3 reads CASSPGTGSGANVLTF. CDR3 DNA: TGTGCCAGCAGCCCCGGGACAGGGTCTGGGGCCAACGTCCTGACTTTC.

This clone was observed a single time. The chain carries TRBV11-2 and TRBJ2-6; D gene uncertain. Trimming stripped 1 base from V and 2 bases from J, with 6 bases between. The germline V gene encodes CDR1 SGHAT and CDR2 FQNNGV. The CDR3 is 15 amino acids. As DNA, the CDR3 is TGTGCCAGCAGCTTAGGAGTTCCTGGGGCCAACGTCCTGACTTTC. Protein product: CASSLGVPGANVLTF. The whole variable domain, filled in from reference TRBV11-2 and TRBJ2-6, reads EAGVAQSPRYKIIEKRQSVAFWCNPISGHATLYWYQQILGQGPKLLIQFQNNGVVDDSQLPKDRFSAERLKGVDSTLKIQPAKLEDSAVYLCASSLGVPGANVLTFGAGSRLTVL.